This T cell receptor beta chain was sequenced during a study of Ad26.COV2.S vaccination and SARS-CoV-2 variants. Study in general: Donor joined the COV1001 Ad26.COV2.S trial arm. Study-wide points: Placebo recipients had lower spike-specific TCR breadth than vaccine recipients.

This clone was observed once. Its antigen remains unknown. J was trimmed by 4 bases and V by 6 bases; bases with no gene match: 5. This CDR3 contains 13 residues. Sample treatment: over 15 received Ad26.COV2.S at low or high dose, single or two shots; 5 received placebo; per-sample allocation not given. Day 63 after the first vaccine or placebo injection was the time point for sampling. Vaccination used an Ad26 vector expressing Wuhan-strain SARS-CoV-2 spike. The protocol was immunoSEQ multiplex PCR, while the TCRdb copy is restricted to in-frame clones and leaves out a portion. Of around 320,000 clones in the sample, about 86% are singletons; the top ten hold 1.5% to 2%.

The sequence derives from a person aged 18 to 65 who received the Ad26.COV2.S COVID-19 vaccine or a placebo. The chain employs TRBV12-3 or TRBV12-4 and TRBJ2-5, with 7 bases fitting TRBD1. The sample in question was peripheral blood, obtained in a trial of Ad26.COV2.S vaccine versus placebo. The CDR3 region is CASRTGYGETQYF. CDR3 nucleotide sequence: TGTGCCAGCAGGACAGGGTACGGAGAGACCCAGTACTTC.